The next 20 T cell receptor beta chains were all read from a single sample in a study of shared clonotypes between healthy human individuals (dated by TCRdb to the early 2020s). Library method: the immunoSEQ multiplex PCR assay. This immuneACCESS table, as held by TCRdb, lists in-frame sequences with V and J called but not all clones. Of the missing ones, under half trace to an unresolved V gene in checked studies; the others have no known cause. The sample table shows fewer than 850,000 clones, and 60% to 80% are seen once. The top ten constitute around 2% of the sample. Material for sequencing was memory CD4+ T cells sorted from blood. The cell subset or site label, read with the paper, signifies: CD45RA-negative fraction. These receptors were taken from a woman aged 25 to 39 in good health.

As for this clone: The sample has other DNA sequences that encode this CDR3 too. This sequence joins TRBV18 and TRBJ1-2, with 7 bases that match TRBD1. Germline V gene data show CDR1 as KGHSH and CDR2 as LQKENI. The CDR3 contains 13 residues. V lost 3 bases, J lost 4 bases, and 2 bases stayed unmatched. The CDR3 region has the DNA TGTGCCAGCTCACCCGACAGGGTCTATGGCTACACCTTC. This encodes CASSPDRVYGYTF.

The V call is TRBV10-3, the J call TRBJ2-5, with D possibly TRBD1 on 5 matching bases. Trimming left V 2 bases short and J 5 bases short, with 18 bases between. Looked up from germline, CDR1 is ENHRY and CDR2 is SYGVKD. CDR3 length: 16 amino acids. This chain's CDR3 is CAISEGRDLGMETQYF. CDR3 bases: TGTGCCATCAGTGAGGGCAGGGATTTGGGTATGGAGACCCAGTACTTC.

The chain uses TRBV4-1 and TRBJ1-2; D is unresolved. The CDR3 totals 17 residues. Germline V gene data show CDR1 as MGHRA and CDR2 as YSYEKL. Trimming removed 1 base from V and 5 bases from J, with 20 bases in between. CDR3 amino acids: CASSQVRGITRRYGYTF. CDR3 in DNA: TGCGCCAGCAGCCAAGTAAGAGGGATCACCAGGAGGTATGGCTACACCTTC.

The V call is TRBV19, the J call TRBJ2-7; no firm D call. Germline V lookup: CDR1 LNHDA, CDR2 SQIVND (reference sequence). The CDR3 sequence is 14 residues long. V was pared by 6 bases and J by 2 bases, with 14 bases between. The CDR3 DNA is TGTGCCAGTAGAAACAGAGAGCCACCCTACGAGCAGTACTTC. Residues: CASRNREPPYEQYF.

The V and J genes are TRBV5-1 and TRBJ2-1; 12 bases fit TRBD2. The CDR3 sequence is 15 residues long. Germline values: CDR1 SGHRS, CDR2 YFSETQ. The junction had 7 bases not matched to a gene; V was cut back by 4 bases and J by 8 bases. CDR3 residues: CASSGGLAGGDEQFF. DNA for the CDR3: TGCGCCAGCAGCGGGGGACTAGCGGGCGGAGATGAGCAGTTCTTC.

The V call is TRBV29-1, the J call TRBJ1-3, with unresolved D. The length of the CDR3 is 16 residues. V lost 0 bases, J lost 0 bases, and 12 bases lay in between. Germline V gives CDR1 SQVTM, CDR2 ANQGSEA. CDR3 region: CSVEEDGLSSGNTIYF. CDR3 nucleotide sequence: TGCAGCGTTGAAGAGGACGGATTAAGCTCTGGAAACACCATATATTTT.

The V gene is TRBV30, the J gene TRBJ1-4; possible D gene TRBD1, 5 bases. Trimming removed 2 bases at V and 3 bases at J, with 13 bases between. The CDR3 is 15 amino acids. The germline V gene encodes CDR1 GTSNPN and CDR2 SVGIG (reference sequence). The CDR3 is CAWSSGNRANEKLFF. The DNA of the CDR3 is TGTGCCTGGAGTTCAGGGAATAGGGCTAATGAAAAACTGTTTTTT.

This clone was observed a few times. V gene TRBV2 combines with J gene TRBJ2-5; D call uncertain. Gene TRBJ2-7 matches the end of the DNA better, so the J call may be wrong. The CDR3 covers 11 residues. Per germline, CDR1 SNHLY and CDR2 FYNNEI. CDR3 region: CASLDTYEQYF. In nucleotides, the CDR3 is TGTGCCAGCCTTGATACCTACGAGCAGTACTTC.

The chain employs TRBV19 and TRBJ2-7, with D tentatively TRBD2 (6 bases). Trimming pared 3 bases from V and 3 bases from J, leaving 15 bases between. This CDR3 comprises 15 residues. From germline, CDR1 is LNHDA and CDR2 SQIVND (reference sequence). Here the CDR3 DNA reads TGTGCCAGTAGTATGGGGGGACCTCTTGTCTACGAGCAGTACTTC. Translating it yields CASSMGGPLVYEQYF.

The chain carries TRBV7-3 and TRBJ2-1; D unclear. V lost 1 base and J lost 8, with 3 bases in between. The CDR3 runs 11 residues. The germline V gene encodes CDR1 SGHTA and CDR2 FQGTGA. The CDR3 region has the DNA TGTGCCAGCAGCTTAAACCATGAGCAGTTCTTC. Residues: CASSLNHEQFF.

The chain links TRBV5-8 to TRBJ2-2, with TRBD1 matching 9 bases. V lost 3 bases to trimming and J lost 4 bases; unmatched junction nucleotides: 10. Germline-derived CDR1 and CDR2 are SGHTS and YDEGEE. The CDR3 contains 17 residues. CDR3 sequence reads: CASSSGTGPRATGELFF. CDR3 sequence (DNA): TGTGCCAGCAGCTCGGGGACAGGGCCCCGAGCCACCGGGGAGCTGTTTTTT.

This clone was observed a handful of times. Different DNA sequences within this sample yield the same CDR3. The V call is TRBV30, the J call TRBJ2-1; perhaps D is TRBD1 or TRBD2 (5 bases each). CDR3 size: 12 residues. The germline gives CDR1 GTSNPN, CDR2 SVGIG (reference sequence). The V end was cut by 0 bases, the J end by 9 bases, with 9 bases between. CDR3 coding DNA: TGTGCCTGGAGTGTGTCTGGGGGTGAGCAGTTCTTC. Translation: CAWSVSGGEQFF. Full variable domain (outside the CDR3, taken from reference TRBV30 and TRBJ2-1): SQTIHQWPATLVQPVGSPLSLECTVEGTSNPNLYWYRQAAGRGLQLLFYSVGIGQISSEVPQNLSASRPQDRQFILSSKKLLLSDSGFYLCAWSVSGGEQFFGPGTRLTVL.

This sequence joins TRBV18 and TRBJ1-1; D might be TRBD1 (6 bases). Germline CDR1 KGHSH, CDR2 LQKENI. This CDR3 is 16 amino acids long. V dropped 3 bases and J dropped 1 base, with 15 bases sitting between them. CDR3 in amino acids: CASSPDRRSKNTEAFF. CDR3 nucleotides: TGTGCCAGCTCACCTGACAGGCGCTCGAAGAACACTGAAGCTTTCTTT.

The chain carries TRBV2 and TRBJ2-7; D gene ambiguous. Germline CDR1 SNHLY, CDR2 FYNNEI. This CDR3 has 14 amino acids. V gave up 8 bases and J gave up 5 bases, with 19 bases separating them. CDR3 sequence reads: CASRNRLGANEQYF. The CDR3 nucleotides read TGTGCCAGCCGGAACAGACTTGGAGCTAACGAGCAGTACTTC.

This rearrangement joins TRBV5-8 to TRBJ1-1; TRBD1 agrees at 7 bases. This CDR3 region has 16 residues. Germline V gene sequence: CDR1 SGHTS, CDR2 YDEGEE. Trimming removed 2 bases from V and 3 bases from J; junction bases left unmatched: 10. The CDR3 protein is CASSFSQGIGDTEAFF. In DNA, the CDR3 is TGTGCCAGCAGCTTTTCACAGGGGATCGGTGACACTGAAGCTTTCTTT.

The chain is built from TRBV19 and TRBJ2-3; TRBD2 matches at 9 bases. Germline loops: CDR1 LNHDA, CDR2 SQIVND (reference sequence). V lost 1 base and J lost 3; bases outside the gene matches: 5. CDR3 length: 16 amino acids. The chain's CDR3 is CASSIVPSGITDTQYF. CDR3 bases: TGTGCCAGTAGTATAGTTCCTAGCGGGATAACAGATACGCAGTATTTT.

This clone was seen only once. V usage is TRBV28 and J usage is TRBJ1-1, with D uncertain. Deletions cut 6 bases from V and 1 base from J, with 9 bases between. The CDR3 is made up of 13 amino acids. Germline V gene sequence: CDR1 MDHEN, CDR2 SYDVKM. CDR3 nucleotides: TGTGCCAGCAGGAATGATAAGAACACTGAAGCTTTCTTT. Translation: CASRNDKNTEAFF.

The gene calls are TRBV9 and TRBJ2-1; 8 positions match TRBD2. Unmatched junction bases numbered 6, after V lost 1 base and J lost 6 bases. Germline CDR1 is SGDLS and CDR2 is YYNGEE. CDR3 size: 15 residues. In nucleotides, the CDR3 is TGTGCCAGCAGCGTAAGAAGCGGGAGTACCAATGAGCAGTTCTTC. Residues: CASSVRSGSTNEQFF.

The V and J genes are TRBV28 and TRBJ1-2; possible D gene TRBD1, 5 bases. Trimming removed 6 bases from V and 7 bases from J, with 18 bases in between. The CDR3 runs 14 residues. Germline lookup yields CDR1 MDHEN and CDR2 SYDVKM. The CDR3, as DNA: TGTGCCAGCAGCTCTACCCAGTCAGGGCTTGGCTACACCTTC. Its protein product is CASSSTQSGLGYTF.

The CDR3, as DNA: TGTGCCAGCAGTCCCTGGACTAGCGGGAGTTATGAGCAGTTCTTC. The encoded protein is CASSPWTSGSYEQFF. The V call is TRBV28, the J call TRBJ2-1, with TRBD2 matching over 13 bases. This CDR3 region has 15 residues. CDR1 is MDHEN and CDR2 is SYDVKM in the germline V gene. After removal of 5 bases from V and 8 bases from J, the junction contained 6 bases not matched to a gene.